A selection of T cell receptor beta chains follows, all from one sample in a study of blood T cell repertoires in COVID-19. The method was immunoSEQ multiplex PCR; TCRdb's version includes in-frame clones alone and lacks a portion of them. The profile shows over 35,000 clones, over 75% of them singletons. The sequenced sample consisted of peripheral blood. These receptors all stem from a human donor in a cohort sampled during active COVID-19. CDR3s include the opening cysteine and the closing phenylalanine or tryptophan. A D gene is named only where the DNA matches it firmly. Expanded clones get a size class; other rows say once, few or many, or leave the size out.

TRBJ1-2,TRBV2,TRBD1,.,TGTGCCAGCAGTGAGGCCGGGACAGGGGGCCTGGGGAGGTATGGCTACACCTTC,CASSEAGTGGLGRYGYTF
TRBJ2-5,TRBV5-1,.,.,TGCGCCAGCAGCCCCATGGCAGGGCGAGAGACCCAGTACTTC,CASSPMAGRETQYF
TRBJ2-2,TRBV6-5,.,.,TGTGCCAGCAGTCCACGGGGGGCCTACACCGGGGAGCTGTTTTTT,CASSPRGAYTGELFF
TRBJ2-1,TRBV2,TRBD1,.,TGTGCCAGCAGTGAAGAGACAGGGGGTTGGTATGAGCAGTTCTTC,CASSEETGGWYEQFF
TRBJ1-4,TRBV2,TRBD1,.,TGTGCCAGCAGTTGGGACAGTTCTAATGAAAAACTGTTTTTT,CASSWDSSNEKLFF
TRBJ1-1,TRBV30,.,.,TGTGCCTGGAGTGCTGGAAGGGGCACTGAAGCTTTCTTT,CAWSAGRGTEAFF
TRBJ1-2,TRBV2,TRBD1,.,TGTGCCAGCAGCCGGACAGGGCTTGTATATGGCTACACCTTC,CASSRTGLVYGYTF
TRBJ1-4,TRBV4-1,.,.,TGCGCCAGCAGCCAATTTTTTATGGGACTTGCGAATGAAAAACTGTTTTTT,CASSQFFMGLANEKLFF
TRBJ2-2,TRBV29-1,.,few,TGCAGCGTTGACTACCTGAACACCGGGGAGCTGTTTTTT,CSVDYLNTGELFF
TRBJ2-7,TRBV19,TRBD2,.,TGTGCCAGTAGTTTCGCAGCGGGGGGGCCTCTTTACGAGCAGTACTTC,CASSFAAGGPLYEQYF
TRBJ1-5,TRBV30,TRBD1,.,TGTGCCTGGAGTGAGGGACAGGGTATAGCGGCCAACCAGCCCCAGCATTTT,CAWSEGQGIAANQPQHF
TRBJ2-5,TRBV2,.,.,TGTGCCAGCAGTGAAACCCGCGGGGGCGCCTTCCAAGAGACCCAGTACTTC,CASSETRGGAFQETQYF
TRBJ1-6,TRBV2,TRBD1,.,TGTGCCAGCAGTAGACAGGGTATTATGATGAATTCACCCCTCCACTTT,CASSRQGIMMNSPLHF
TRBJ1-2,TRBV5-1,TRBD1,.,TGCGCCAGCAGCTTGCTCGGACAGGGAGATGGCTACACCTTC,CASSLLGQGDGYTF
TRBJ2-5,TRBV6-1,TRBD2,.,TGTGCCAGCAGTGAGATTTGGGGTCTCGGGACTACAGAGACCCAGTACTTC,CASSEIWGLGTTETQYF
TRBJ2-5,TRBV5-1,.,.,TGCGCCAGCAGCTCCGGACAGAATCAAGAGACCCAGTACTTC,CASSSGQNQETQYF
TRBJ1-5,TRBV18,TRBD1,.,TGTGCCAGCTCACCCGTGACCGGGACAGGGATAGATCAGCCCCAGCATTTT,CASSPVTGTGIDQPQHF
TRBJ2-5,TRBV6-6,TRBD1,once,TGTGCCAGCAGTACCCGGGACAGGGCCCAAGAGACCCAGTACTTC,CASSTRDRAQETQYF
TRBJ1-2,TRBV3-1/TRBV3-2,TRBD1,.,TGTGCCAGCAGCCTGACAGGGGGCGCCGGTGGCTACACCTTC,CASSLTGGAGGYTF
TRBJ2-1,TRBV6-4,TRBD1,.,TGTGCCAGCAGTACCGACAGGGGGGCTTACAATGAGCAGTTCTTC,CASSTDRGAYNEQFF
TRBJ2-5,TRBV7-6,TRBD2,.,TGTGCCAGCAGCCGACCGACTAGCGGGGGGGCCGGTGGAGAGACCCAGTACTTC,CASSRPTSGGAGGETQYF